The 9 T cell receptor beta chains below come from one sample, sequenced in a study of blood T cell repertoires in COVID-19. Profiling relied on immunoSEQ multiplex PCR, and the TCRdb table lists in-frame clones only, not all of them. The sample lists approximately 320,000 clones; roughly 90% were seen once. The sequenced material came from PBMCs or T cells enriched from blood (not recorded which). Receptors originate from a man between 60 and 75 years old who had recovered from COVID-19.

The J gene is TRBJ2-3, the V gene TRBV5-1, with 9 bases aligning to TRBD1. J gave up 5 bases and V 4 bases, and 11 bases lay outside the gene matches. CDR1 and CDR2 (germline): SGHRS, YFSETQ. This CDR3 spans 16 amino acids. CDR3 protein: CASSLRTGASLDTQYF. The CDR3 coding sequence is TGCGCCAGCAGCCTAAGGACAGGGGCAAGTTTAGATACGCAGTATTTT.

CDR3: CASSPQDSGNTIYF. In DNA, the CDR3 is TGTGCCAGCTCACCTCAGGATTCTGGAAACACCATATATTTT. This chain connects TRBV18 to TRBJ1-3; no clear D. Trimming took off 3 bases at V and 1 base at J, with 7 bases between the two ends. CDR1 KGHSH and CDR2 LQKENI come from the germline V gene. CDR3 size: 14 residues.

CDR3 nucleotide sequence: TGTGCCAGCACGTCCTTTAAAGGGGGCACTGAAGCTTTCTTT. The encoded protein is CASTSFKGGTEAFF. V is TRBV6-6 and J is TRBJ1-1; D is perhaps TRBD1 (6 bases). The CDR3 spans 14 residues. Between the trimmed V and J ends, which lost 7 bases and 4 bases, there was a span of 16 bases. Germline lookup yields CDR1 MNHNY and CDR2 SVGAGI (reference sequence).

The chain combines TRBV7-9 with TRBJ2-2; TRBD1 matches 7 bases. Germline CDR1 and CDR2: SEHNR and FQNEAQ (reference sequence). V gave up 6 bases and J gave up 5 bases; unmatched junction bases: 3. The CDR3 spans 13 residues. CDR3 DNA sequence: TGTGCCAGCAGTCTGACAGGGACCGGGGAGCTGTTTTTT. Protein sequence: CASSLTGTGELFF.

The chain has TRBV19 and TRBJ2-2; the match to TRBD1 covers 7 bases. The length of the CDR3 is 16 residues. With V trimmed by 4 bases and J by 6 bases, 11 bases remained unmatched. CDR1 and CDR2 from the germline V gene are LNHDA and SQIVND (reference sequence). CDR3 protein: CASSTPQGTVPGELFF. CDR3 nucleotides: TGTGCCAGTAGTACCCCCCAAGGGACAGTCCCCGGGGAGCTGTTTTTT.

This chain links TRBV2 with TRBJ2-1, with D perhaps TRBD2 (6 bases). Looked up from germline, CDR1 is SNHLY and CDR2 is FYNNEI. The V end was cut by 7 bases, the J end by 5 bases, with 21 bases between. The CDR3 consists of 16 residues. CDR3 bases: TGTGCCAGCATCAAAGGACTAATACGTTCCCACAATGAGCAGTTCTTC. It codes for CASIKGLIRSHNEQFF.

The CDR3 DNA reads as TGTGCCAGCAGCTCCGGGGATCAGCCCCAGCATTTT. Encoded protein: CASSSGDQPQHF. This chain connects TRBV7-2 to TRBJ1-5, with D unresolved. The CDR3 has 12 amino acids. V was clipped by 4 bases and J by 5 bases, with 6 bases between them. Germline V gene sequence: CDR1 SGHTA, CDR2 FQGNSA. Based on the CDR3 plus reference TRBV7-2 and TRBJ1-5, the full variable domain is GAGVSQSPSNKVTEKGKDVELRCDPISGHTALYWYRQSLGQGLEFLIYFQGNSAPDKSGLPSDRFSAERTGGSVSTLTIQRTQQEDSAVYLCASSSGDQPQHFGDGTRLSIL.

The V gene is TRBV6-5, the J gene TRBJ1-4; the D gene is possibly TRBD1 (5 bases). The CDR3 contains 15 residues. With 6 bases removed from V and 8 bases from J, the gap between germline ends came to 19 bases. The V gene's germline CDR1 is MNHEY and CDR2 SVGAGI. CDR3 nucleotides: TGTGCCAGCAGCGGACGGGGGTTAGAGGGGGAAAAACTGTTTTTT. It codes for CASSGRGLEGEKLFF.

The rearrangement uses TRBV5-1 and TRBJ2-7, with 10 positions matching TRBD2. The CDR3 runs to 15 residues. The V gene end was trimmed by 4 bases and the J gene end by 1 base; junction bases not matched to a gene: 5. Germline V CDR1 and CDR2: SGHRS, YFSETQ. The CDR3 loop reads CASSRRTSGSYEQYF. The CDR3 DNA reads TGCGCCAGCAGCCGCAGGACTAGCGGTTCCTACGAGCAGTACTTC.